This T cell receptor beta chain appears in the sequencing data of a study of patients and donors after allogeneic stem cell transplantation. TCRdb recomputed calls from the RT-PCR reads with MiXCR, one row per CDR3 protein. This table has 70,000 or so distinct CDR3 sequences, around a quarter appearing once. Trimming shortened V by 7 bases and J by 5 bases, and 16 bases separated the two germline ends. Germline-derived CDR1 and CDR2 are SGHDT and YYEEEE. The length of the CDR3 is 13 residues. Specimen: blood, either unsorted or a sorted T cell fraction (not recorded which). This sequence originates from a human donor who was either an allogeneic HSCT recipient or a stem cell or donor lymphocyte infusion donor (not recorded which). It is not recorded whose cells these are; they may come from a transplant donor. J is TRBJ2-7 and V is TRBV5-6; D is possibly TRBD1 or TRBD2 (5 bases each). CDR3 in DNA: TGTGCCAGCGAAATACCGGGGACGGACGAGCAGTACTTC. This gives the protein CASEIPGTDEQYF.